Presented here are 2 T cell receptor beta chains from one specimen sequenced in a study of cytomegalovirus exposure and HLA in healthy donors. PCR primers comprised 60 Vbeta and 13 Jbeta primers. Assay: immunoSEQ multiplex PCR; the TCRdb copy retains only in-frame clones and omits some. Of 130,000 or so clones listed, about three quarters are singletons. Sample: PBMCs. All receptors come from a woman under 30 in good health and CMV-seronegative.

CDR3 amino acids: CASSESVAGGPGYF. CDR3 in DNA: TGTGCCAGCAGTGAATCGGTAGCGGGAGGGCCGGGGTACTTC. The rearrangement links TRBV2 to TRBJ2-4; TRBD2 agrees at 11 bases. V lost 2 bases to trimming and J lost 15 bases; unmatched junction nucleotides: 9. Germline V gene data show CDR1 as SNHLY and CDR2 as FYNNEI. The CDR3 has 14 residues.

V and J are TRBV29-1 and TRBJ1-2, with D possibly TRBD1 on 6 matching bases. The CDR3 length is 11 residues. Germline CDR1 reads SQVTM; CDR2 reads ANQGSEA. Trimming shortened V by 1 base and J by 7 bases, and 7 bases separated the two germline ends. The CDR3 is CSVEGGLGYTF. The CDR3 DNA sequence: TGCAGCGTTGAAGGGGGGCTTGGCTACACCTTC.